Listed below are T cell receptor beta chains from one sample, sequenced in a study of CD8 T cells in ankylosing spondylitis. TCRdb reprocessed the 5' RACE reads via MiXCR and lists one record per CDR3 protein. The data show about 440,000 distinct CDR3 sequences, 15% to 20% seen once. Sequencing was done on a sample of blood, either unsorted or a sorted T cell fraction (not recorded which). The receptors stem from a male donor with ankylosing spondylitis. Each CDR3 is given with its conserved first and last residue. A D gene is named only where the DNA matches it firmly.

J	V	D	CDR3
TRBJ2-6	TRBV4-3	-	CASSQDRFGGANVLTF
TRBJ2-1	TRBV18	TRBD2	CASSPRIAGEVYNEQFF
TRBJ2-7	TRBV28	-	CASGGENVGSYEQYF
TRBJ2-3	TRBV9	TRBD2	CASSEAGGPSDTQYF
TRBJ1-6	TRBV7-2	TRBD1	CASSGQVPSPLHF
TRBJ2-7	TRBV10-3	TRBD2	CAISAGTSGTYEQYF
TRBJ2-5	TRBV29-1	-	CSTGQTSMGETQYF
TRBJ1-6	TRBV6-5	TRBD1	CASSSGTGVYNVSPLHF
TRBJ1-1	TRBV21-1	-	CASIFTTAPNTEAFF
TRBJ2-1	TRBV2	-	CASIGTDLSYNEQFF
TRBJ2-3	TRBV20-1	-	CSARGTTQGTDTQYF
TRBJ2-7	TRBV24-1	-	CATSEPKSGRETYEQYF
TRBJ1-5	TRBV6-1	-	CASSSGGGASNQPQHF
TRBJ2-1	TRBV28	-	CASSSTLGAGRRNEQFF
TRBJ2-4	TRBV7-2	TRBD1	CASSFRQGAVAKNIQYF
TRBJ2-5	TRBV24-1	TRBD1	CATSDFRQGKETQYF
TRBJ2-3	TRBV12-3/TRBV12-4	-	CASTQAKGVTDTQYF
TRBJ2-7	TRBV5-1	-	CASSPGAGAFYEQYF
TRBJ1-5	TRBV7-9	-	CASSLGGPSNQPQHF
TRBJ1-2	TRBV3-1	TRBD1	CASSQWDRGESYGYTF
TRBJ2-1	TRBV18	-	CASSIGGPSWDEQFF
TRBJ2-3	TRBV24-1	TRBD2	CATTSGGDTDTQYF
TRBJ2-3	TRBV5-1	TRBD2	CASTQGLAVSTDTQYF
TRBJ1-4	TRBV12-3/TRBV12-4	-	CASSFGRRVEKLFF
TRBJ1-3	TRBV7-8	-	CASSLEWGARGNTIYF
TRBJ1-6	TRBV20-1	TRBD1	CSAPGTGNNSPLHF
TRBJ1-2	TRBV5-1	-	CASSPTTGNYGYTF
TRBJ1-5	TRBV29-1	TRBD1	CSARTGEGNQPQHF
TRBJ2-3	TRBV7-2	TRBD2	CASSPRLAGGPTDTQYF
TRBJ1-2	TRBV25-1	TRBD1	CASHSGQGANYGYTF
TRBJ1-5	TRBV10-3	-	CAISESGMGFQPQHF
TRBJ1-1	TRBV6-5	-	CASSYGGGSGVTEAFF
TRBJ2-3	TRBV20-1	TRBD2	CSARVLAGTDTQYF
TRBJ2-5	TRBV5-1	-	CASSRGEQETQYF
TRBJ2-3	TRBV12-3/TRBV12-4	TRBD2	CASLMAGGPVDTQYF
TRBJ1-5	TRBV3-1	-	CASSQGGSLGNQPQHF
TRBJ1-1	TRBV29-1	TRBD1	CSAGGGRGREAFF
TRBJ1-2	TRBV12-3/TRBV12-4	TRBD1	CASSLIQGKYGYTF
TRBJ1-2	TRBV12-3/TRBV12-4	-	CASSFAGVYGYTF
TRBJ2-7	TRBV30	-	CAWGPTSYEQYF
TRBJ2-6	TRBV20-1	TRBD2	CSAKGGGTVYSGANVLTF
TRBJ1-1	TRBV12-3/TRBV12-4	-	CASSYDTEKAFF
TRBJ2-7	TRBV28	TRBD2	CASSSGGLAGPYEQYF
TRBJ1-1	TRBV20-1	TRBD1	CSAKDRSNTEAFF
TRBJ2-1	TRBV27	TRBD2	CASRQSGRATNEQFF
TRBJ2-1	TRBV4-1	-	CASSPTPSTNSYNEQFF
TRBJ2-2	TRBV12-5	-	CASGQNTGELFF
TRBJ1-5	TRBV12-3/TRBV12-4	-	CASSWGGNQPQHF